What follows are 23 T cell receptor beta chains derived from one specimen sequenced in a study of blood T cell repertoires in COVID-19. Generated by immunoSEQ multiplex PCR, the TCRdb table keeps only in-frame clones and is missing some. This table holds about 130,000 clones, over 70% found once. Sequencing was performed on peripheral blood. All receptors derive from a man older than 75 with acute or convalescent COVID-19.

This sequence joins TRBV30 and TRBJ2-7; 9 positions match TRBD1. Germline trimming cut 7 bases from V and 5 bases from J; bases unmatched to any gene: 6. The CDR3 runs to 12 residues. CDR1 and CDR2 (germline): GTSNPN, SVGIG (reference sequence). CDR3 sequence reads: CAYRDRAHEQYF. The CDR3 bases are TGTGCCTACCGGGACAGGGCCCACGAGCAGTACTTC.

About this clone: At one boundary the junction diverges from the germline segment, which might be a read error. The genes are TRBV5-5 and TRBJ1-5, with TRBD1 identical over 7 bases. CDR1 SGHKS and CDR2 YYEKEE come from the germline V gene (reference sequence). The CDR3 loop spans 15 amino acids. The CDR3 DNA follows: TGTGCCAGCAGCTCCTACTGGGACAGCAATCAGCCTCAGCATTTT. This codes for CASSSYWDSNQPQHF. Full variable domain (missing parts from reference TRBV5-5 and TRBJ1-5): DAGVTQSPTHLIKTRGQQVTLRCSPISGHKSVSWYQQVLGQGPQFIFQYYEKEERGRGNFPDRFSARQFPNYSSELNVNALLLGDSALYLCASSSYWDSNQPQHFGDGTRLSIL.

The rearrangement links TRBV5-1 to TRBJ1-1; D not resolved. CDR1 is SGHRS and CDR2 is YFSETQ in the germline V gene. The V end was cut by 4 bases, the J end by 0 bases, with 10 bases between. CDR3 size: 14 residues. The DNA of the CDR3 is TGCGCCAGCAGCCCCGGCGGGGTGAACACTGAAGCTTTCTTT. Translating it yields CASSPGGVNTEAFF.

V usage is TRBV18 and J usage is TRBJ1-5; D is uncertain. The CDR3 is 13 amino acids. Germline loops: CDR1 KGHSH, CDR2 LQKENI. V lost 2 bases to trimming and J lost 4 bases, with 6 bases between them. The CDR3 region is CASSPSSNQPQHF. The CDR3, as DNA: TGTGCCAGCTCACCATCGTCGAATCAGCCCCAGCATTTT.

This rearrangement joins TRBV6-2 or TRBV6-3 to TRBJ1-5, with 8 bases that match TRBD1. Germline CDR1 and CDR2: MNHEY and SVGEGT. This CDR3 region has 15 residues. V was clipped by 2 bases and J by 3 bases; unmatched bases: 3. CDR3 DNA sequence: TGTGCCAGCAGTTACCAGGGGGCAAACAATCAGCCCCAGCATTTT. This translates into CASSYQGANNQPQHF.

The chain uses TRBV10-3 and TRBJ1-3; no definite D call. The CDR3 is 16 residues long. The germline CDR1 and CDR2 sequences are ENHRY and SYGVKD. V lost 0 bases and J lost 0, with 9 bases in between. The CDR3 DNA is TGTGCCATCAGTGAGTCGTTGTCCCTCTCTGGAAACACCATATATTTT. Translated: CAISESLSLSGNTIYF.

V and J are TRBV5-4 and TRBJ1-2; no clear D. CDR1 is SGHNT and CDR2 is YYREEE in the germline V gene (reference sequence). The CDR3 covers 14 residues. Trimming cost V 3 bases and J 2 bases, with 11 bases left between them. CDR3: CASSWARGNYGYTF. CDR3 bases: TGTGCCAGCAGCTGGGCTCGCGGGAACTATGGCTACACCTTC. Full variable domain (missing parts from reference TRBV5-4 and TRBJ1-2): ETGVTQSPTHLIKTRGQQVTLRCSSQSGHNTVSWYQQALGQGPQFIFQYYREEENGRGNFPPRFSGLQFPNYSSELNVNALELDDSALYLCASSWARGNYGYTFGSGTRLTVV.

This clone was seen a handful of times. V usage is TRBV6-1 and J usage is TRBJ2-5, with 8 nucleotides matching TRBD1. V shed 4 bases, J shed 3 bases, and the junction held 13 bases outside the gene matches. The CDR3 covers 17 residues. Germline CDR1 MNHNS, CDR2 SASEGT. The CDR3 protein is CASSVGQGKPIKETQYF. DNA for the CDR3: TGTGCCAGCAGTGTCGGACAGGGTAAACCGATTAAAGAGACCCAGTACTTC.

The gene calls are TRBV5-6 and TRBJ1-1; D not certain. V lost 0 bases and J 2 bases, leaving 5 bases between the germline ends. CDR1 and CDR2 (germline): SGHDT, YYEEEE. The CDR3 has 13 amino acids. Here the CDR3 reads CASSLARNTEAFF. The CDR3 bases are TGTGCCAGCAGCTTGGCGAGAAACACTGAAGCTTTCTTT.

This sequence joins TRBV30 and TRBJ2-1, with D perhaps matching TRBD1 (6 bases). Trimming removed 4 bases from V and 0 bases from J, with 10 bases in between. The CDR3 totals 14 residues. Per germline, CDR1 GTSNPN and CDR2 SVGIG (reference sequence). In DNA form, the CDR3 reads TGTGCCTGGACCCCGGACAGCTCCTACAATGAGCAGTTCTTC. Translated, it gives CAWTPDSSYNEQFF.

This chain links TRBV30 with TRBJ2-7, with unresolved D. Trimming shortened V by 5 bases and J by 2 bases, and 22 bases separated the two germline ends. CDR1 is GTSNPN, CDR2 SVGIG, per germline (reference sequence). The CDR3 extends over 16 amino acids. The CDR3 protein is CAWQKADTRETYEQYF. The CDR3 DNA reads as TGTGCCTGGCAAAAGGCAGACACACGAGAAACCTACGAGCAGTACTTC. Filled out from reference TRBV30 and TRBJ2-7, the complete variable domain reads SQTIHQWPATLVQPVGSPLSLECTVEGTSNPNLYWYRQAAGRGLQLLFYSVGIGQISSEVPQNLSASRPQDRQFILSSKKLLLSDSGFYLCAWQKADTRETYEQYFGPGTRLTVT.

This clone was picked up a small number of times. Here the CDR3 DNA reads TGTGCCAGCAGCTTAGGGTCAGGGGCGAGCGGAAACACCATATATTTT. Amino acid sequence: CASSLGSGASGNTIYF. The chain is built from TRBV7-2 and TRBJ1-3, with D perhaps matching TRBD1 (6 bases). CDR3 length: 16 residues. The V and J ends lost 1 base and 4 bases respectively, with 14 bases between them. Germline loops: CDR1 SGHTA, CDR2 FQGNSA.

The rearrangement uses TRBV5-8 and TRBJ1-2, with a possible D match to TRBD1 (5 bases). Germline V gene data show CDR1 as SGHTS and CDR2 as YDEGEE. The CDR3 consists of 14 residues. V was pared by 4 bases and J by 4 bases, with 14 bases between. Here the CDR3 DNA reads TGTGCCAGCAGCGGGGGGACGGAGTTCTATGGCTACACCTTC. It translates to CASSGGTEFYGYTF.

CDR3 nucleotide sequence: TGTGCCAGCTACGAGGGCCATTCACCCCTCCACTTT. It encodes CASYEGHSPLHF. This chain uses TRBV28 with TRBJ1-6, with D unclear. Trimming pared 8 bases from V and 8 bases from J, leaving 10 bases between. The germline V gene has CDR1 MDHEN and CDR2 SYDVKM. The CDR3 is 12 amino acids.

This clone was picked up a small number of times. V is TRBV7-2 and J is TRBJ2-3; 12 positions agree with TRBD2. This CDR3 contains 16 residues. Germline V gene sequence: CDR1 SGHTA, CDR2 FQGNSA. V gave up 5 bases and J gave up 4 bases; unmatched junction bases: 7. The CDR3: CASSPLAGGRSDTQYF. The CDR3 DNA reads as TGTGCCAGCAGCCCTCTAGCGGGGGGGCGGTCAGATACGCAGTATTTT.

This clone appeared a few times. The chain joins TRBV7-8 to TRBJ1-2; TRBD1 matches 10 bases. V dropped 1 base and J dropped 8; count of bases not matched to a gene: 4. CDR1 and CDR2 from the germline V gene are SGHVS and FQNEAQ. There are 14 residues in the CDR3. CDR3 coding DNA: TGTGCCAGCAGCTTAGGGACAGGGGGGGTAGGCTACACCTTC. Translated: CASSLGTGGVGYTF.

The chain recombines TRBV11-2 with TRBJ1-4; 7 nucleotides line up with TRBD1. The CDR3 runs to 16 residues. Germline trimming cut 5 bases from V and 8 bases from J; bases unmatched to any gene: 14. CDR1 is SGHAT and CDR2 is FQNNGV in the germline V gene. CDR3 sequence (DNA): TGTGCCAGCAGCACTTACAACACAGGGGTGAGGGAAAAACTGTTTTTT. Translated, it gives CASSTYNTGVREKLFF.

V and J are TRBV24-1 and TRBJ2-1, with 12 bases that match TRBD1. The trim removed 4 bases at V and 6 bases at J, leaving 3 bases unmatched. This CDR3 spans 15 amino acids. Germline CDR1 KGHDR, CDR2 SFDVKD. CDR3 coding DNA: TGTGCCACCAGTGACCCGGGACAGGGGGCCAATGAGCAGTTCTTC. It codes for CATSDPGQGANEQFF.

The chain links TRBV19 to TRBJ2-4; 11 bases are shared with TRBD2. Germline V CDR1 and CDR2: LNHDA, SQIVND (reference sequence). The CDR3 runs to 19 residues. V gave up 1 base and J gave up 6 bases; unmatched junction bases: 14. CDR3 loop: CASSIVQVASGGSRNIQYF. CDR3 DNA: TGTGCCAGTAGTATAGTCCAAGTGGCTAGCGGGGGGAGTCGAAACATTCAGTACTTC.

There are a few counts of this clone. V is TRBV29-1 and J is TRBJ1-5; weak D call: TRBD1 (5 bases). The CDR3 totals 13 residues. V lost 4 bases to trimming and J lost 7 bases, with 14 bases between them. Germline V gene sequence: CDR1 SQVTM, CDR2 ANQGSEA. CDR3 loop: CSVGVGGEQPQHF. DNA for the CDR3: TGCAGCGTTGGGGTGGGGGGGGAGCAGCCCCAGCATTTT.

This chain joins TRBV5-1 and TRBJ2-7; 9 positions match TRBD1. The ends lost 0 bases at V and 5 bases at J; junction bases unmatched: 6. Germline CDR1 SGHRS, CDR2 YFSETQ. The length of the CDR3 is 15 residues. The chain's CDR3 is CASSLEGTGSNEQYF. The CDR3 bases are TGCGCCAGCAGCTTGGAAGGGACAGGGTCCAACGAGCAGTACTTC.

The chain couples TRBV19 to TRBJ2-3; possibly TRBD1 for D (5 bases). The CDR3 is made up of 12 amino acids. With 9 bases removed from V and 2 bases from J, the gap between germline ends came to 9 bases. Germline V CDR1 and CDR2: LNHDA, SQIVND (reference sequence). The CDR3 loop is CASSRVTDTQYF. The CDR3 DNA reads as TGTGCCAGCTCCAGGGTCACAGATACGCAGTATTTT. The whole variable domain, filled in from reference TRBV19 and TRBJ2-3, reads DGGITQSPKYLFRKEGQNVTLSCEQNLNHDAMYWYRQDPGQGLRLIYYSQIVNDFQKGDIAEGYSVSREKKESFPLTVTSAQKNPTAFYLCASSRVTDTQYFGPGTRLTVL.

The rearrangement links TRBV5-4 to TRBJ2-7; the match to TRBD1 covers 9 bases. CDR3 length equals 17 residues. The J segment lost 4 bases and the V segment lost 4 bases, leaving 15 bases of the junction unmatched. Germline CDR1 SGHNT, CDR2 YYREEE (reference sequence). In DNA, the CDR3 is TGTGCCAGCAGCAAAGGGCCGGGACAGGGCATTACATACGAGCAGTACTTC. Translation gives CASSKGPGQGITYEQYF. Drawing the rest from reference TRBV5-4 and TRBJ2-7, the complete variable domain is ETGVTQSPTHLIKTRGQQVTLRCSSQSGHNTVSWYQQALGQGPQFIFQYYREEENGRGNFPPRFSGLQFPNYSSELNVNALELDDSALYLCASSKGPGQGITYEQYFGPGTRLTVT.